A selection of T cell receptor beta chains follows, all from one sample in a study of shared clonotypes between healthy human individuals. Sequencing used immunoSEQ multiplex PCR; TCRdb keeps in-frame clones, though not all of them. The sample has about 1.5 million clones; approximately 98% are singletons. The sequenced sample was naive CD4+ T cells sorted from blood. These receptors all stem from a man under 40 in good health. The CDR3 runs from the conserved cysteine through the conserved F or W. The D gene is left open where the match is weak. Where a row states a size, it is once, few, many or the class of an expanded clone; other rows omit it.

D,size,V,J,CDR3,DNA
.,.,TRBV11-3,TRBJ2-3,CASSSNRDNTDTQYF,TGTGCCAGCAGCTCGAACCGGGACAACACAGATACGCAGTATTTT
.,once,TRBV7-9,TRBJ2-1,CASSLLFPQLATSYNEQFF,TGTGCCAGCAGCTTACTGTTCCCACAGCTGGCGACTTCCTACAATGAGCAGTTCTTC
TRBD2,.,TRBV10-1,TRBJ2-1,CASSEGRTSGSGAYNEQFF,TGCGCCAGCAGTGAAGGGAGAACTAGCGGGAGTGGTGCCTACAATGAGCAGTTCTTC
.,.,TRBV9,TRBJ2-5,CASSVAGTSGETQYF,TGTGCCAGCAGCGTAGCAGGGACTTCGGGGGAGACCCAGTACTTC
.,.,TRBV6-6,TRBJ1-2,CASSYSAGGDGYTF,TGTGCCAGCAGTTACTCGGCGGGGGGCGATGGCTACACCTTC
.,.,TRBV7-2,TRBJ2-7,CASSFRQDFYEQYF,TGTGCCAGCAGCTTCCGACAGGATTTCTACGAGCAGTACTTC
.,.,TRBV9,TRBJ2-3,CASSLSPTDTQYF,TGTGCCAGCAGCCTGAGCCCCACAGATACGCAGTATTTT
.,once,TRBV4-1,TRBJ2-3,CASSPIGLGQGFDTQYF,TGCGCCAGCAGCCCCATTGGGTTAGGTCAGGGATTCGATACGCAGTATTTT
.,.,TRBV6-1,TRBJ1-1,CASSLHSTMNTEAFF,TGTGCCAGCAGCTTACACAGTACCATGAACACTGAAGCTTTCTTT
.,.,TRBV29-1,TRBJ1-2,CSVAGFSYGYTF,TGCAGCGTTGCGGGATTTTCCTATGGCTACACCTTC
TRBD2,.,TRBV5-1,TRBJ2-3,CASSPGWASGSYTDTQYF,TGCGCCAGCAGCCCGGGATGGGCCAGCGGGAGTTACACAGATACGCAGTATTTT
.,.,TRBV5-5,TRBJ2-7,CASSLSYHEQYF,TGTGCCAGCAGCTTGAGTTACCACGAGCAGTACTTC
.,once,TRBV5-5,TRBJ2-7,CASSWLGREQYF,TGTGCCAGCAGCTGGCTAGGGCGCGAGCAGTACTTC
.,.,TRBV6-5,TRBJ1-2,CASSPQGLDGYTF,TGTGCCAGCAGTCCCCAGGGCCTAGATGGCTACACCTTT
TRBD2,.,TRBV7-6,TRBJ2-1,CASSLGAGGPGEQFF,TGTGCCAGCAGCTTAGGTGCGGGAGGGCCGGGTGAGCAGTTCTTC
.,.,TRBV5-4,TRBJ2-6,CASSPGGPGANVLTF,TGTGCCAGCAGCCCCGGGGGACCCGGGGCCAACGTCCTGACTTTC
.,.,TRBV6-5,TRBJ2-1,CASSRDRTDNEQFF,TGTGCCAGCAGCCGCGACCGGACAGACAATGAGCAGTTCTTC
TRBD2,.,TRBV28,TRBJ2-3,CASSSGTSGSYTDTQYF,TGTGCCAGCAGTTCCGGGACTAGCGGATCCTACACAGATACGCAGTATTTT
TRBD2,.,TRBV29-1,TRBJ2-7,CSVHQETSGSYPFYEQYF,TGCAGCGTCCATCAGGAGACTAGCGGGAGTTATCCGTTTTACGAGCAGTACTTC
.,.,TRBV19,TRBJ2-3,CASTIPGGMGTDTQYF,TGTGCCAGTACCATCCCCGGGGGTATGGGCACAGATACGCAGTATTTT
.,.,TRBV7-2,TRBJ2-7,CASSYGQSRHPEQYF,TGTGCCAGCAGCTATGGCCAGTCGAGGCACCCCGAGCAGTACTTC
.,.,TRBV2,TRBJ2-5,CASSEAGVGETQYF,TGTGCCAGCAGTGAAGCGGGAGTTGGAGAGACCCAGTACTTC
.,.,TRBV7-9,TRBJ1-5,CASGLNQPQHF,TGTGCCAGCGGGTTGAATCAGCCCCAGCATTTT
.,.,TRBV5-5,TRBJ2-1,CASSLSASDNEQFF,TGTGCCAGCAGCTTGTCGGCGTCAGACAATGAGCAGTTCTTC
.,.,TRBV4-3,TRBJ2-1,CASRPEIGYTTYNEQFF,TGCGCCAGCAGACCCGAGATAGGGTATACGACCTACAATGAGCAGTTCTTC
.,.,TRBV29-1,TRBJ1-1,CSVELQVINTEAFF,TGCAGCGTTGAATTGCAGGTTATTAACACTGAAGCTTTCTTT
.,.,TRBV2,TRBJ2-3,CAGQGKRADTQYF,TGTGCCGGGCAGGGAAAGAGGGCAGATACGCAGTATTTT
.,.,TRBV29-1,TRBJ1-4,CSVVGQGNEKLFF,TGCAGCGTTGTGGGGCAGGGAAATGAAAAACTGTTTTTT
.,.,TRBV11-2,TRBJ2-3,CASSPTRLATDTQYF,TGTGCCAGCAGCCCGACTAGATTAGCCACAGATACGCAGTATTTT
.,.,TRBV28,TRBJ1-1,CASSSRPENTEAFF,TGTGCCAGCAGTTCACGGCCCGAGAACACTGAAGCTTTCTTT
.,once,TRBV15,TRBJ1-1,CATSRDPAVLPF,TGTGCCACCAGCAGAGATCCGGCAGTTCTACCCTTT
.,.,TRBV9,TRBJ2-3,CASSVPTSDTQYF,TGTGCCAGCAGCGTACCTACGTCAGATACGCAGTATTTT
.,few,TRBV14,TRBJ1-2,CASSQDSYGYTF,TGTGCCAGCAGCCAAGACAGCTATGGCTACACCTTC
.,.,TRBV14,TRBJ1-4,CASSPTGATNEKLFF,TGTGCCAGCAGCCCCACAGGTGCAACTAATGAAAAACTGTTTTTT
TRBD2,once,TRBV7-9,TRBJ2-3,CASSLGTSGADTQYF,TGTGCCAGCAGCTTAGGGACTAGCGGGGCAGATACGCAGTATTTT
.,.,TRBV7-9,TRBJ2-2,CASSLVRQNTGELFF,TGTGCCAGCAGCTTAGTTAGACAGAACACCGGGGAGCTGTTTTTT
.,once,TRBV29-1,TRBJ1-1,CNAVAGPNTEAFF,TGTAACGCGGTGGCGGGACCTAACACTGAAGCTTTCTTT
.,.,TRBV2,TRBJ1-4,CASSADRTNEKLFF,TGTGCCAGCAGTGCGGACAGAACTAATGAAAAACTGTTTTTT
TRBD1,.,TRBV18,TRBJ2-5,CASSLRQGRLETQYF,TGTGCCAGCTCCCTAAGACAGGGTCGGTTGGAGACCCAGTACTTC
.,.,TRBV6-1,TRBJ1-1,CASSEWSGLGTRPEAFF,TGTGCCAGCAGTGAATGGTCGGGATTAGGGACCCGACCTGAAGCTTTCTTT
.,.,TRBV19,TRBJ2-5,CASSIGQAAQYF,TGTGCCAGTAGTATAGGACAGGCGGCCCAGTACTTC
TRBD2,.,TRBV5-1,TRBJ2-2,CASSALPSGRILGGELFF,TGCGCCAGCAGCGCCCTCCCTAGCGGGAGAATCTTAGGCGGGGAGCTGTTTTTT
.,.,TRBV28,TRBJ2-7,CASSLSLLGPSSYEQYF,TGTGCCAGCAGTTTAAGTCTATTAGGGCCTAGCTCCTACGAGCAGTACTTC
.,.,TRBV11-2,TRBJ2-2,CASSLALDALINTGELFF,TGTGCCAGCAGCTTAGCTCTAGACGCGTTGATCAACACCGGGGAGCTGTTTTTT
.,.,TRBV18,TRBJ2-4,CASSPEGPNIQYF,TGTGCCAGCTCACCGGAGGGTCCCAACATTCAGTACTTC
.,.,TRBV11-2,TRBJ2-1,CASSLDVSYNEQFF,TGTGCCAGCAGCTTAGACGTCAGCTACAATGAGCAGTTCTTC
TRBD1,.,TRBV5-6,TRBJ1-1,CASSSLTGEDTEAFF,TGTGCCAGCAGCTCCCTGACAGGGGAGGATACTGAAGCTTTCTTT
.,.,TRBV5-1,TRBJ1-1,CASSYTLGGLTEAFF,TGCGCCAGCAGCTATACCCTGGGGGGGCTCACTGAAGCTTTCTTT
TRBD2,few,TRBV6-1,TRBJ2-7,CASSEVLAGSYEQYF,TGTGCCAGCAGTGAAGTATTAGCGGGTAGCTACGAGCAGTACTTC
TRBD1,.,TRBV9,TRBJ1-2,CASSLGTGGVYGYTF,TGTGCCAGCAGCCTCGGGACAGGGGGCGTCTATGGCTACACCTTC
.,.,TRBV5-4,TRBJ1-3,CASSFWGSGNTIYF,TGTGCCAGCAGCTTTTGGGGGAGTGGAAACACCATATATTTT
TRBD1,.,TRBV28,TRBJ2-6,CASTSPGQGSGANVLTF,TGTGCCAGCACCTCCCCGGGACAGGGATCTGGGGCCAACGTCCTGACTTTC
.,.,TRBV25-1,TRBJ1-3,CASSDRMGSSGNTIYF,TGTGCCAGCAGCGATCGGATGGGGAGCTCTGGAAACACCATATATTTT